This T cell receptor beta chain was sequenced for a study of response to subunit inactivated influenza vaccine. Study-wide results and limits: Each seasonal influenza vaccination recruits few new T cells, the authors suggested.

Between the trimmed V and J ends, which lost 0 bases and 6 bases, there was a span of 16 bases. The CDR3 loop spans 16 amino acids. Germline values: CDR1 MNHEY, CDR2 SVGAGI. MiXCR was run by TCRdb on the RT-PCR reads, yielding one entry per CDR3 protein. The table lists 590,000 or so distinct CDR3 sequences, 14% of them singletons. Only a few counts were recorded for this clonotype. The antigen remains undetermined. The sequence derives from a man aged 50-60 years who received an inactivated influenza vaccine. The source was PBMCs from blood, collected 14 to 15 days before vaccination. The rearrangement joins TRBV6-5 to TRBJ2-3, with a weak D call TRBD1 (6 bases). DNA of the CDR3: TGTGCCAGCAGTTACTCGGGGGACACTAGTCCGGATACGCAGTATTTT. Its translation: CASSYSGDTSPDTQYF.